This T cell receptor beta chain was recovered during a study of shared clonotypes between healthy human individuals. Regarding this clone: Its target is not known.

V lost 6 bases, J lost 8 bases, and 9 bases stayed unmatched. Germline V lookup: CDR1 KGHSH, CDR2 LQKENI. The CDR3 totals 15 residues. Original methodology: Without quality scores, immunoSEQ junctional reads could not be filtered like full-length reads. Data came from immunoSEQ multiplex PCR; TCRdb stores just in-frame clones and leaves some out. V and J calls and clone size are given by that table; D and trimming were obtained from the DNA. The sample comprises 2 million to 2.5 million clones, over 85% of which are singletons, and approximately 0.36% rests with the top ten. Study-wide points: Four donors shared about 4.8% of their naive CD4 clonotypes. Memory subsets generally showed lower estimated richness than naive subsets. Despite large depth, rarefaction showed incomplete sorted-subset sequencing.

V gene TRBV18 combines with J gene TRBJ2-1; 11 nucleotides align to TRBD2. The receptor was isolated from a young man in good health. Some clones in this sample may be carry-over from other donors' samples. The sequencing sample was made of naive CD4+ T cells from PBMCs. Subset in this sample: CD45RA+ positively selected. CDR3 sequence: CASSYLLAGEDEQFF. CDR3 nucleotide sequence: TGTGCCAGCTCGTACCTACTAGCGGGAGAGGATGAGCAGTTCTTC.